The 27 T cell receptor beta chains listed next were all sequenced from one sample in a study of neurological immune-mediated disorders. TCRdb analysed the 5' RACE reads with MiXCR anew, one entry per CDR3 protein. The sample lists about 62,000 distinct CDR3 sequences; 3% to 4% were seen once. The sequenced sample was PBMCs. The source of these receptors is a woman in her forties or fifties with multiple sclerosis.

This clonotype was recorded many times. The genes are TRBV5-5 and TRBJ2-5; 14 nucleotides agree with TRBD2. This CDR3 is 17 amino acids long. Germline CDR1 reads SGHKS; CDR2 reads YYEKEE (reference sequence). After removal of 4 bases from V and 4 bases from J, the junction contained 9 bases not matched to a gene. CDR3 sequence (DNA): TGTGCCAGCAGCCCAATCGGACTAGCGGGAGGAGGAGAGACCCAGTACTTC. Residues: CASSPIGLAGGGETQYF.

Many counts were recorded for this clonotype. J is TRBJ2-7 and V is TRBV27; perhaps TRBD2 as D (6 bases). Trimming shortened V by 2 bases and J by 5 bases, and 19 bases separated the two germline ends. CDR3 length equals 16 residues. Germline V gene data show CDR1 as MNHEY and CDR2 as SMNVEV (reference sequence). This CDR3 reads CASSLDGLGGFNEQYF. Written as DNA, the CDR3 is TGTGCCAGCAGTTTAGATGGGTTGGGGGGATTCAACGAGCAGTACTTC.

Many counts were recorded for this clonotype. V is TRBV12-3 or TRBV12-4 and J is TRBJ1-2; 9 nucleotides match TRBD1. This CDR3 contains 14 residues. V lost 4 bases to trimming and J lost 8 bases; unmatched junction nucleotides: 8. CDR3 region: CASSSSTGGYGYTF. In nucleotides, the CDR3 is TGTGCCAGCAGTTCCTCCACAGGGGGCTACGGCTACACCTTC.

This clonotype occurred many times. The chain recombines TRBV5-6 with TRBJ2-7; a possible D gene is TRBD1 (6 bases). The germline V and J ends were trimmed by 1 base and 4 bases, with 12 bases remaining between them. The germline CDR1 and CDR2 sequences are SGHDT and YYEEEE. The CDR3 has 14 residues. This CDR3 is CASSLSRGTYEQYF. The CDR3 nucleotides read TGTGCCAGCAGCTTGAGCAGGGGTACGTACGAGCAGTACTTC.

The V call is TRBV20-1, the J call TRBJ2-1; 10 bases are shared with TRBD2. V lost 2 bases, J lost 4 bases, and 5 bases stayed unmatched. CDR1 and CDR2 from the germline V gene are DFQATT and SNEGSKA (reference sequence). The CDR3 has 15 amino acids. In nucleotides, the CDR3 is TGCAGTGCTAGACTCAGCGGGAGGGCTTACAATGAGCAGTTCTTC. Protein sequence: CSARLSGRAYNEQFF.

As to this clonotype: One junction end does not reproduce the germline sequence, and a read error may be involved. V usage is TRBV4-2 and J usage is TRBJ1-6; no clear D gene. This CDR3 is 15 amino acids long. Germline V CDR1 and CDR2: LGHNA, YNFKEQ. CDR3 loop: CASSQDASYNSPLHF. CDR3 coding DNA: TGTGCCAGCAGCCAAGACGCCAGTTATAATTCACCCCTACACTTT.

This clonotype was counted many times. This chain uses TRBV7-9 with TRBJ2-7; possible D gene TRBD2, 5 bases. The V end was cut by 3 bases, the J end by 1 base, with 19 bases between. Germline V CDR1 and CDR2: SEHNR, FQNEAQ (reference sequence). The CDR3 is made up of 17 amino acids. The CDR3 loop is CASSLETMGLSSYEQYF. DNA of the CDR3: TGTGCCAGCAGCTTGGAGACTATGGGCCTTAGTTCCTACGAGCAGTACTTC.

This clonotype came up many times. V and J are TRBV10-3 and TRBJ2-5, with 7 bases aligning to TRBD2. The CDR3 runs to 18 residues. Germline CDR1 and CDR2: ENHRY and SYGVKD. The V segment lost 0 bases and the J segment 2 bases; nucleotides outside the gene matches: 12. CDR3 region: CAISESGLAVGKQETQYF. The CDR3 region has the DNA TGTGCCATCAGTGAGTCGGGGCTAGCGGTAGGAAAACAAGAGACCCAGTACTTC.

This clonotype was seen repeatedly, ten times or more. The J gene is TRBJ1-6, the V gene TRBV7-2; D call uncertain. V lost 4 bases and J lost 10, with 14 bases in between. The germline CDR1 and CDR2 sequences are SGHTA and FQGNSA. The CDR3 spans 14 residues. The CDR3 here is CASSWEGISSPLHF. The CDR3 nucleotides read TGTGCCAGCAGCTGGGAAGGGATAAGCTCACCCCTCCACTTT. The full variable domain, completed using reference TRBV7-2 and TRBJ1-6, is GAGVSQSPSNKVTEKGKDVELRCDPISGHTALYWYRQSLGQGLEFLIYFQGNSAPDKSGLPSDRFSAERTGGSVSTLTIQRTQQEDSAVYLCASSWEGISSPLHFGNGTRLTVT.

The CDR3 loop reads CASSPPRTGVGETQYF. The CDR3 DNA is TGTGCCAGCTCACCCCCCCGGACAGGGGTTGGGGAGACCCAGTACTTC. The gene calls are TRBV18 and TRBJ2-5, with 9 bases aligning to TRBD1. V dropped 3 bases and J dropped 5; count of bases not matched to a gene: 10. CDR1 is KGHSH and CDR2 is LQKENI in the germline V gene. The CDR3 is made up of 16 amino acids.

Ten or more counts support this clonotype. This rearrangement joins TRBV5-1 to TRBJ1-2; no firm D call. V was clipped by 1 base and J by 6 bases, with 16 bases between them. Looked up from germline, CDR1 is SGHRS and CDR2 is YFSETQ. The CDR3 covers 15 residues. The CDR3: CASSLIGGNFDGYTF. CDR3 DNA: TGCGCCAGCAGCTTGATTGGAGGGAATTTTGATGGCTACACCTTC.

This clonotype was recorded at least ten times. V and J are TRBV12-3 or TRBV12-4 and TRBJ1-2; 7 nucleotides align to TRBD1. The V and J ends lost 5 bases and 7 bases, in that order; junction bases with no gene match: 10. The CDR3 covers 14 residues. Here the CDR3 DNA reads TGTGCCAGCAGTCCGTCCCGGGACAGTATTGGCTACACCTTC. Its translation: CASSPSRDSIGYTF.

This clonotype was recorded at least ten times. The chain has TRBV7-9 and TRBJ2-7; 7 bases fit TRBD2. V lost 0 bases and J lost 5; bases outside the gene matches: 7. From germline, CDR1 is SEHNR and CDR2 FQNEAQ (reference sequence). The CDR3 is 15 residues long. The DNA of the CDR3 is TGTGCCAGCAGCTTAGCCCTGACTAGCAACGACGAGCAGTACTTC. Its translation: CASSLALTSNDEQYF.

This clonotype was detected many times. The J gene is TRBJ1-1, the V gene TRBV15, with 8 positions matching TRBD1. The CDR3 sequence is 16 residues long. The trim removed 6 bases at V and 2 bases at J, leaving 11 bases unmatched. The germline V gene encodes CDR1 LNHNV and CDR2 YYDKDF (reference sequence). The CDR3 region has the DNA TGTGCCACCAGGCCGCCGGGGACAGGTCGAAACACTGAAGCTTTCTTT. Translation gives CATRPPGTGRNTEAFF.

Ten or more counts support this clonotype. The chain joins TRBV7-8 to TRBJ2-5; D is unclear. Deletions cut 1 base from V and 5 bases from J, with 11 bases between. CDR1 is SGHVS, CDR2 FQNEAQ, per germline. CDR3 length: 14 amino acids. Written as DNA, the CDR3 is TGTGCCAGCAGCTTAGGGGCGATTCGGGAGACCCAGTACTTC. This sequence encodes CASSLGAIRETQYF. Filled out from reference TRBV7-8 and TRBJ2-5, the complete variable domain reads GAGVSQSPRYKVAKRGQDVALRCDPISGHVSLFWYQQALGQGPEFLTYFQNEAQLDKSGLPSDRFFAERPEGSVSTLKIQRTQQEDSAVYLCASSLGAIRETQYFGPGTRLLVL.

This clonotype showed up just a few times. V usage is TRBV5-1 and J usage is TRBJ1-5; 9 bases map to TRBD1. With V trimmed by 4 bases and J by 3 bases, 5 bases remained unmatched. The CDR3 covers 15 residues. Germline CDR1 and CDR2: SGHRS and YFSETQ. The CDR3: CASSSTGGVNQPQHF. DNA for the CDR3: TGCGCCAGCAGCAGTACAGGGGGCGTCAATCAGCCCCAGCATTTT. Using reference TRBV5-1 and TRBJ1-5 for the parts outside the CDR3, the full variable domain is KAGVTQTPRYLIKTRGQQVTLSCSPISGHRSVSWYQQTPGQGLQFLFEYFSETQRNKGNFPGRFSGRQFSNSRSEMNVSTLELGDSALYLCASSSTGGVNQPQHFGDGTRLSIL.

This clonotype was seen ten or more times. This chain connects TRBV29-1 to TRBJ2-7, with D perhaps assigned TRBD1 or TRBD2 (5 bases each). Per germline, CDR1 SQVTM and CDR2 ANQGSEA. The V end was cut by 4 bases, the J end by 1 base, with 11 bases between. This CDR3 comprises 13 residues. This CDR3 reads CSVGGGLSYEQYF. CDR3 DNA: TGCAGCGTTGGGGGCGGACTGTCCTACGAGCAGTACTTC.

Many counts were recorded for this clonotype. The chain recombines TRBV4-2 with TRBJ2-3, with 11 bases aligning to TRBD2. Losses at the gene ends were 1 base for V and 7 bases for J; bases not matched to a gene: 13. Germline V CDR1 and CDR2: LGHNA, YNFKEQ. The CDR3 consists of 18 residues. The CDR3 loop is CASSQAFIAGGGANTQYF. Written as DNA, the CDR3 is TGTGCCAGCAGCCAAGCATTTATAGCGGGAGGGGGAGCGAATACGCAGTATTTT.

This clonotype was detected many times. The chain combines TRBV29-1 with TRBJ1-1; D remains ambiguous. The CDR3 has 12 amino acids. The V and J ends lost 1 base and 6 bases respectively, with 9 bases between them. Per the germline V gene, CDR1 is SQVTM and CDR2 is ANQGSEA. The CDR3 loop is CSVEAPRAEAFF. CDR3 coding DNA: TGCAGCGTTGAAGCCCCCCGGGCTGAAGCTTTCTTT. The full variable domain, its missing parts supplied by reference TRBV29-1 and TRBJ1-1, is SAVISQKPSRDICQRGTSLTIQCQVDSQVTMMFWYRQQPGQSLTLIATANQGSEATYESGFVIDKFPISRPNLTFSTLTVSNMSPEDSSIYLCSVEAPRAEAFFGQGTRLTVV.

This clonotype was detected many times. This CDR3 is CASTPQRRSSYNEQFF. CDR3 coding DNA: TGTGCCAGCACTCCCCAGAGGCGGAGCTCCTACAATGAGCAGTTCTTC. The chain carries TRBV3-1 and TRBJ2-1; D ambiguous. CDR1 is LGHDT, CDR2 YNNKEL, per germline (reference sequence). Trimming left V 7 bases short and J 0 bases short, with 16 bases between. The CDR3 consists of 16 residues.

This clonotype was detected ten times or more. The gene calls are TRBV20-1 and TRBJ2-3, with 13 bases matching TRBD2. V lost 6 bases, J lost 4 bases, and 4 bases stayed unmatched. Germline loops: CDR1 DFQATT, CDR2 SNEGSKA (reference sequence). The CDR3 length is 14 residues. The CDR3 here is CSALGLAGADTQYF. As DNA, the CDR3 is TGCAGTGCCCTTGGACTAGCGGGAGCAGATACGCAGTATTTT.

This clonotype was detected many times. Possible read error: a much larger clone is one base away. V is TRBV29-1 and J is TRBJ2-7; no clear D gene. V lost 5 bases, J lost 2 bases, and 10 bases lay in between. CDR3 length equals 12 residues. Per the germline V gene, CDR1 is SQVTM and CDR2 is ANQGSEA. CDR3 in amino acids: CSVRRRAYEQYF. DNA for the CDR3: TGCAGCGTTCGTAGAAGGGCCTACGAGCAGTACTTC.

This clonotype was observed many times. The chain employs TRBV12-3 or TRBV12-4 and TRBJ2-7; weak D call: TRBD1 (6 bases). The CDR3 extends over 14 amino acids. The V gene lost 6 bases and the J gene lost 3 bases, with 15 bases spanning the gap. As DNA, the CDR3 is TGTGCCAGCAGACAACAAACAGGGAACTACGAGCAGTACTTC. Translation gives CASRQQTGNYEQYF.

This clonotype has at least ten counts. This sequence joins TRBV20-1 and TRBJ2-3; 13 bases match TRBD2. CDR1 is DFQATT and CDR2 is SNEGSKA in the germline V gene (reference sequence). J was trimmed by 2 bases and V by 5 bases; bases with no gene match: 4. The CDR3 loop spans 15 amino acids. The CDR3 nucleotides read TGCAGTGCTGGGGGGACTAGCGGGATCACAGATACGCAGTATTTT. It encodes CSAGGTSGITDTQYF.

This clonotype has ten or more counts. CDR3 bases: TGTGCCAGCAGTCCCCGGGACTCGAGGACTGAAGCTTTCTTT. Its translation: CASSPRDSRTEAFF. The chain is built from TRBV12-3 or TRBV12-4 and TRBJ1-1; possible D gene TRBD1, 5 bases. The V and J ends lost 5 bases and 5 bases respectively, with 15 bases between them. This CDR3 spans 14 amino acids.

This clonotype occurred many times. J is TRBJ1-2 and V is TRBV12-3 or TRBV12-4, with 9 bases that match TRBD1. CDR3 length: 15 amino acids. Germline trimming cut 5 bases from V and 7 bases from J; bases unmatched to any gene: 11. Written as DNA, the CDR3 is TGTGCCAGCAGTCCCAGCCGGACAGGGGTGTCTGGCTACACCTTC. Protein sequence: CASSPSRTGVSGYTF.

This clonotype showed up many times. The V call is TRBV15, the J call TRBJ1-1, with D unresolved. The V end lost 0 bases, the J end lost 7 bases, and 9 bases lay between the germline ends. This CDR3 has 13 amino acids. In germline, CDR1 is LNHNV, CDR2 YYDKDF (reference sequence). Written as DNA, the CDR3 is TGTGCCACCAGCAGAGAGGACGGGCGTGAAGCTTTCTTT. Translated: CATSREDGREAFF.